Here is one T cell receptor (beta chain) with its context. One end of the junction varies from germline; a read error may be responsible. Genomic DNA, serving as template, underwent TCR beta VDJ and CDR3 profiling. TCRdb recomputed calls from the reads with MiXCR, one row per CDR3 protein. The sample records around 200,000 distinct CDR3 sequences, roughly 60% being singletons. This sample is part of a study of CD8+CD57+ T cells in acquired aplastic anemia. CD8+CD57+ cell expansion, shown by flow cytometry, had occurred in the patients selected for sequencing. The germline CDR1 and CDR2 sequences are ENHRY and SYGVKD. The CDR3 has 15 amino acids.

Sequenced material: sorted CD4+, CD8+, or CD8+CD57+ T cells (not recorded which) from PBMCs. This TCR came from a human donor with aplastic anemia. The V call is TRBV10-3, the J call TRBJ1-5; D remains ambiguous. Written as DNA, the CDR3 is TGTGCCAGCAGTTACGATGGATATAGCAATCAGCCCCAGCATTTT. Its protein is CASSYDGYSNQPQHF.